This T cell receptor beta chain was observed in a study of spatial heterogeneity in lung cancer. Study-wide results and caveats: The study found that expanded intratumoral alpha and beta TCR counts tracked tumor mutation counts. Ubiquitous and regional nonsynonymous mutations were each tracked by the matching count of ubiquitous or regional expanded TCRs.

Germline V gives CDR1 LGHNA, CDR2 YNFKEQ. The CDR3 is made up of 15 amino acids. Between the trimmed V and J ends, which lost 0 bases and 3 bases, there was a span of 12 bases. The time point denotes: sample taken at primary tumor resection. TCRdb reprocessed the 5' RACE reads with MiXCR, giving one entry per CDR3 protein. The sample records about 7,800 distinct CDR3 sequences, approximately 8% being singletons. In this sample, this clonotype is medium-sized. Its antigen is unknown. The sequencing here drew on lung tumor tissue, taken at surgery. The rearrangement links TRBV4-2 to TRBJ2-7, with TRBD2 as a possible D gene (6 bases). This TCR was sampled from a male donor with early-stage non-small cell lung cancer. CDR3 amino acids: CASSQDLSGYYEQYF. DNA for the CDR3: TGTGCCAGCAGCCAAGACCTGAGCGGGTACTACGAGCAGTACTTC.